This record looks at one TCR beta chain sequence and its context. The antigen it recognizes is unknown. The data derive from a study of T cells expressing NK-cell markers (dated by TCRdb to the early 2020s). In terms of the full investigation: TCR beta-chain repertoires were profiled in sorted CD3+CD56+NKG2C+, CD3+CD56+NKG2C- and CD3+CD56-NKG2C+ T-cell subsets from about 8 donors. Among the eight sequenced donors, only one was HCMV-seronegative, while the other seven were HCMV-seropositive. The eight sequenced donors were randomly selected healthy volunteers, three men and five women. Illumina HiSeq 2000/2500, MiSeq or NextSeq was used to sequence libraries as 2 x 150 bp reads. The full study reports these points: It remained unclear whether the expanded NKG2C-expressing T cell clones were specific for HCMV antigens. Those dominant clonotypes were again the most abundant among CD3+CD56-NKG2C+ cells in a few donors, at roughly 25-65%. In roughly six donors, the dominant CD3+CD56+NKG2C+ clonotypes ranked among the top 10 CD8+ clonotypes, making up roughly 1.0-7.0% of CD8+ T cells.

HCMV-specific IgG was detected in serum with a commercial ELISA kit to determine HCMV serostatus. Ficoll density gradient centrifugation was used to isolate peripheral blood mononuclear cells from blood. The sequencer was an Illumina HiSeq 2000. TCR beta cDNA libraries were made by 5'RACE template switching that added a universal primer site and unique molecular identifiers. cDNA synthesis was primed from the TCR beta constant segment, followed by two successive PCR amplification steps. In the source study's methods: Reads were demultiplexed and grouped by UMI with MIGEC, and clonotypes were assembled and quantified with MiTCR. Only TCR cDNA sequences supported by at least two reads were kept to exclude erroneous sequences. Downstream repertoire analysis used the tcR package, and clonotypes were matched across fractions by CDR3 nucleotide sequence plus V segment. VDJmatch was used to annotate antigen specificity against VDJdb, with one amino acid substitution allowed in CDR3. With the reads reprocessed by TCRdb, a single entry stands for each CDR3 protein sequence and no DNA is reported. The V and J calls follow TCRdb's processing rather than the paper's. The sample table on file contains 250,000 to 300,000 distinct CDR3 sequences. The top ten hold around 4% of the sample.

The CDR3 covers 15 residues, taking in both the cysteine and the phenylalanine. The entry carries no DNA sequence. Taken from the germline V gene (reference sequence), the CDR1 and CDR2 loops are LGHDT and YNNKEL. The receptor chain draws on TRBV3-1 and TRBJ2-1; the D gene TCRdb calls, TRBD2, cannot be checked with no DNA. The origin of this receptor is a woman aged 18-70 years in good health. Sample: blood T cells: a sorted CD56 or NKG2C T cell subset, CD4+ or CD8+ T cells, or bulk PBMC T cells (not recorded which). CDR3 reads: CASSQGVGPRGEQFF.